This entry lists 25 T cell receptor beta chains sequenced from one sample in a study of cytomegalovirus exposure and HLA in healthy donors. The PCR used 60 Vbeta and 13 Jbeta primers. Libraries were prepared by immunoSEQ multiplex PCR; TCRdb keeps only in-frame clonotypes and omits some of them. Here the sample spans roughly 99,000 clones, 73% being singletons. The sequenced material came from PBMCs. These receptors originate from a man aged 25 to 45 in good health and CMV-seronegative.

CDR3 sequence reads: CASREEGGEGSYNEQFF. CDR3 nucleotide sequence: TGTGCCAGCAGAGAGGAGGGAGGTGAGGGCTCCTACAATGAGCAGTTCTTC. The chain employs TRBV13 and TRBJ2-1; maybe TRBD2 (6 bases). CDR1 is PRHDT and CDR2 is FYEKMQ in the germline V gene (reference sequence). CDR3 length: 17 residues. The V gene lost 6 bases and the J gene lost 0 bases, with 18 bases spanning the gap.

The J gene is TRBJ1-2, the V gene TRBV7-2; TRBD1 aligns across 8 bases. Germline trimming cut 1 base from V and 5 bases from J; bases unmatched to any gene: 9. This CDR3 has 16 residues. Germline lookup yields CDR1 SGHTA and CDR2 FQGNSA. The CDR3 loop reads CASSLGLRRGQYGYTF. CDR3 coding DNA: TGTGCCAGCAGCTTAGGTCTTCGCAGGGGGCAATATGGCTACACCTTC.

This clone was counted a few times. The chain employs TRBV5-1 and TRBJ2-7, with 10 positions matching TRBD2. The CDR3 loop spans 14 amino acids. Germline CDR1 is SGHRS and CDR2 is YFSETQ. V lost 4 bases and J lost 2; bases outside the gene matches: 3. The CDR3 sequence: CASSPSGGAYEQYF. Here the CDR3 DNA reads TGCGCCAGCAGCCCGAGCGGGGGGGCCTACGAGCAGTACTTC.

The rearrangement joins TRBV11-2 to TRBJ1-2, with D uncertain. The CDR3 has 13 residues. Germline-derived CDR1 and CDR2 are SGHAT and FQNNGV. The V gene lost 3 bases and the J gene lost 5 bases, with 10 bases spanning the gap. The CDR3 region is CASSFGVGYGYTF. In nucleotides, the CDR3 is TGTGCCAGCAGCTTCGGGGTAGGGTATGGCTACACCTTC.

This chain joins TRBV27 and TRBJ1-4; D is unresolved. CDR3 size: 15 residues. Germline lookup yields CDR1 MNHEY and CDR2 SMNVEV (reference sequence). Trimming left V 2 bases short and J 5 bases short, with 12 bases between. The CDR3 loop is CASSLKRGANEKLFF. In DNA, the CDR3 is TGTGCCAGCAGTTTAAAGCGGGGAGCAAATGAAAAACTGTTTTTT.

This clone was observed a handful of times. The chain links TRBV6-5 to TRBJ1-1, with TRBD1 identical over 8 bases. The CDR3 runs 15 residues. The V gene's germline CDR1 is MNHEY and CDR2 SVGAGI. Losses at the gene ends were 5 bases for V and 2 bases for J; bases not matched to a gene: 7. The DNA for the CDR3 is TGTGCCAGCAGTGCCCGACAGGGGTTAAACACTGAAGCTTTCTTT. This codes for CASSARQGLNTEAFF.

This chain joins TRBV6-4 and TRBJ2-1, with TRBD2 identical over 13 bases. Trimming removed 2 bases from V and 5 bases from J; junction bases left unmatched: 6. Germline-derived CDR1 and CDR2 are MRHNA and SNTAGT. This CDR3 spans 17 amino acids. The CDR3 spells CASSDPRTSGGNNEQFF. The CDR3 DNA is TGTGCCAGCAGTGACCCTCGGACTAGCGGGGGCAACAATGAGCAGTTCTTC.

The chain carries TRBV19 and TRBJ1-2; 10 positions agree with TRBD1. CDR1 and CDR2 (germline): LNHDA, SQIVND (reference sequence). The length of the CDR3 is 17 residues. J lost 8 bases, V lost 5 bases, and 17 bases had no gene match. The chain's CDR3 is CASSAPGQGPSLSGYTF. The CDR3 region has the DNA TGTGCCAGTAGTGCACCGGGACAGGGGCCCTCTCTGTCGGGCTACACCTTC.

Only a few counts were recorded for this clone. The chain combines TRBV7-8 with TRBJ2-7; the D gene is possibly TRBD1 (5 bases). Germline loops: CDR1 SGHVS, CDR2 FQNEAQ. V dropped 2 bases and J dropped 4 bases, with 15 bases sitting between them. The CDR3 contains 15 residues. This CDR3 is CASSLWVGVGYEQYF. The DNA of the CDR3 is TGTGCCAGCAGCTTATGGGTAGGGGTTGGGTACGAGCAGTACTTC.

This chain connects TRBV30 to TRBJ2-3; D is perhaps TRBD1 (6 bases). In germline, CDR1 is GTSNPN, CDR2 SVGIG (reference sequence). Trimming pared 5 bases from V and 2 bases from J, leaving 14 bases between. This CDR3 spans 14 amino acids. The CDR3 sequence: CAWAPRGNTDTQYF. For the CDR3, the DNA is TGTGCCTGGGCCCCCAGGGGAAACACAGATACGCAGTATTTT.

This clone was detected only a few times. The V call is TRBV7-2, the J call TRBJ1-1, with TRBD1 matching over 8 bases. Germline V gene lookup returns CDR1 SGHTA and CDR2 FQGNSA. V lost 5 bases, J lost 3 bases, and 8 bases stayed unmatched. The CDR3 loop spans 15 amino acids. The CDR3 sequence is CASSPHRGTDTEAFF. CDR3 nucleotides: TGTGCCAGCAGCCCGCACAGGGGGACGGACACTGAAGCTTTCTTT.

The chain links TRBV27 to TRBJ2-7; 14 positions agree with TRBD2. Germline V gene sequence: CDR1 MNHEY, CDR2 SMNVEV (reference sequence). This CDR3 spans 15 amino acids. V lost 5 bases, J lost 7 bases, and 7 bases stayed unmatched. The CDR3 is CASSQTSGRAWEQYF. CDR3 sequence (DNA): TGTGCCAGCAGTCAGACTAGCGGGAGGGCCTGGGAGCAGTACTTC.

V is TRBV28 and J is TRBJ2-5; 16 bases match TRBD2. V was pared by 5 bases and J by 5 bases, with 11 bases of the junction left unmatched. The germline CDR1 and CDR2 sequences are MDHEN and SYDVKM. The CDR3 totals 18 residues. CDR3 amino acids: CASSLKKGLAGGGETQYF. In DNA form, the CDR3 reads TGTGCCAGCAGTCTAAAAAAGGGACTAGCGGGAGGGGGTGAGACCCAGTACTTC.

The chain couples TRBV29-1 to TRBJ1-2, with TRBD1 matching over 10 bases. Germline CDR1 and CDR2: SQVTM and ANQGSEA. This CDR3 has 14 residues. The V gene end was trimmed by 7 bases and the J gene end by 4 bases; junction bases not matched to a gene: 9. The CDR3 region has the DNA TGCAGCGCTCCTACCGGGACAGGGGCCTATGGCTACACCTTC. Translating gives CSAPTGTGAYGYTF.

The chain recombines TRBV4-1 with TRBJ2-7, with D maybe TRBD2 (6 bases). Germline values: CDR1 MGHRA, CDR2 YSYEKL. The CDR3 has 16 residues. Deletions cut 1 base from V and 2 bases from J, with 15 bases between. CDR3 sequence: CASSQALDSGTYEQYF. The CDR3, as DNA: TGCGCCAGCAGCCAAGCTCTGGATAGCGGAACCTACGAGCAGTACTTC.

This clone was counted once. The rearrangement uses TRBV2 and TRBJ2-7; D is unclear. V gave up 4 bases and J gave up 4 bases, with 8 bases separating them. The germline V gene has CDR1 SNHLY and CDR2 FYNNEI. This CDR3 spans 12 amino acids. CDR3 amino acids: CASSGDGYEQYF. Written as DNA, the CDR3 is TGTGCCAGCAGTGGTGACGGGTACGAGCAGTACTTC.

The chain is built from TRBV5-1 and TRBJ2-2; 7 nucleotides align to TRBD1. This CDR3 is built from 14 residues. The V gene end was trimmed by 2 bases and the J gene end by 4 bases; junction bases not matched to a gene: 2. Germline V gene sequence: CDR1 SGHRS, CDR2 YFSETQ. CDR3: CASSLRTGTGELFF. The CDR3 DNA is TGCGCCAGCAGCTTAAGGACAGGCACCGGGGAGCTGTTTTTT.

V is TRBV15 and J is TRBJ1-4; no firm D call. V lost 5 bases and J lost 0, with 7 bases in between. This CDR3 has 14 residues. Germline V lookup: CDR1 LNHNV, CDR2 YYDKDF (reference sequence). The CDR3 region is CATSSLATNEKLFF. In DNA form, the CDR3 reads TGTGCCACCAGCTCCCTTGCAACTAATGAAAAACTGTTTTTT.

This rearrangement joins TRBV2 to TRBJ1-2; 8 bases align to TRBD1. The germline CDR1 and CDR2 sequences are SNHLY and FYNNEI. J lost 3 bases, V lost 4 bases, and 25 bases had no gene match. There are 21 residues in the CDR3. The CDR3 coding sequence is TGTGCCAGCAGTGGTAGAGACAGGGGCCGCATCCCCCCCATCGTCTACTATGGCTACACCTTC. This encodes CASSGRDRGRIPPIVYYGYTF.

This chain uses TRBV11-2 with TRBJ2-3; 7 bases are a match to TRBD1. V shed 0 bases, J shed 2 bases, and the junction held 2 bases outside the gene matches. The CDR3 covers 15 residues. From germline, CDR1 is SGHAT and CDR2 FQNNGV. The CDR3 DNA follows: TGTGCCAGCAGCTTAGAGGGACAGCTCACAGATACGCAGTATTTT. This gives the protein CASSLEGQLTDTQYF.

The CDR3 bases are TGTGCCAGCAGTTCCGGACAGGGGGCTTATCAAGAGACCCAGTACTTC. Protein sequence: CASSSGQGAYQETQYF. The chain links TRBV7-9 to TRBJ2-5; TRBD1 aligns across 11 bases. CDR1 is SEHNR and CDR2 is FQNEAQ in the germline V gene (reference sequence). CDR3 size: 16 residues. V lost 6 bases to trimming and J lost 2 bases; unmatched junction nucleotides: 8.

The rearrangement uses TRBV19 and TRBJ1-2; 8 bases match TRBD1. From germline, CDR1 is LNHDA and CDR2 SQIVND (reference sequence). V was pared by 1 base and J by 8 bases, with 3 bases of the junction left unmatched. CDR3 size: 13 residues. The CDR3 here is CASSIGTGSGYTF. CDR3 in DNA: TGTGCCAGTAGTATAGGGACAGGGTCGGGCTACACCTTC. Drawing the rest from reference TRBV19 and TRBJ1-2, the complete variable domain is DGGITQSPKYLFRKEGQNVTLSCEQNLNHDAMYWYRQDPGQGLRLIYYSQIVNDFQKGDIAEGYSVSREKKESFPLTVTSAQKNPTAFYLCASSIGTGSGYTFGSGTRLTVV.

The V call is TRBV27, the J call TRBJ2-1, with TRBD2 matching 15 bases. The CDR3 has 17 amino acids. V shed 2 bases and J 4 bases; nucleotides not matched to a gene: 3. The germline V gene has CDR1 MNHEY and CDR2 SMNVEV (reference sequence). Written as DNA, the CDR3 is TGTGCCAGCAGTTTAGGACTAGCGGGGGGGAGTTACAATGAGCAGTTCTTC. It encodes CASSLGLAGGSYNEQFF.

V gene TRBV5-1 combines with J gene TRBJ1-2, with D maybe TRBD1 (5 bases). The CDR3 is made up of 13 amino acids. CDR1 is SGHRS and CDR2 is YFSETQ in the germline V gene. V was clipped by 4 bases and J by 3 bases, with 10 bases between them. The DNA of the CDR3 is TGCGCCAGCAGCCCGGGGGGGGACTATGGCTACACCTTC. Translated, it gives CASSPGGDYGYTF.

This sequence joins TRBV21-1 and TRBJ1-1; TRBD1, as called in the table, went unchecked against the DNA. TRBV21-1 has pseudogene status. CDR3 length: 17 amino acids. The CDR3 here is CASLRLERGRGWTEAFF. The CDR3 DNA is TGTGCCAGCCTACGGTTGGAAAGGGGGAGAGGGTGGACTGAAGCTTTCTTT.